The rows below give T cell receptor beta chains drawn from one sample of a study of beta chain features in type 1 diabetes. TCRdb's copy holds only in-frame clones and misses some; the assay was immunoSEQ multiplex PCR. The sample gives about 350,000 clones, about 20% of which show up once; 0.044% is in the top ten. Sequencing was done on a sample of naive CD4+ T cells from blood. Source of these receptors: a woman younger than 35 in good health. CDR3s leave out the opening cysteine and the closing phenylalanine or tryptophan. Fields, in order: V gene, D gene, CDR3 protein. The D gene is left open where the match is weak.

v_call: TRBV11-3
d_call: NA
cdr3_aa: ASSPRLGTQY

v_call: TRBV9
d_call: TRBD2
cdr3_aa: ASGRSAGGYQETQY

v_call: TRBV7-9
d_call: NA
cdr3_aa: ASSPGQWANVLT

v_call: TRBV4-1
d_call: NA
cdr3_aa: ASSQDPQSSLVEQY

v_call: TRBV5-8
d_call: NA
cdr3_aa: ASSARDKRQQF

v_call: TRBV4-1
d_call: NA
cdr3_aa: ASSQGAYSNQPQH

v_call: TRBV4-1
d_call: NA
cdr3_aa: ASSQEGTTVGSGNTIY

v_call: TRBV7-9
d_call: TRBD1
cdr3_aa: ASCRGTGRCEQF

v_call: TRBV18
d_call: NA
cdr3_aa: ASSLTGINSNQPQH

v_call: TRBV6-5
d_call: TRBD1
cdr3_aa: ASTRGPNYGYT

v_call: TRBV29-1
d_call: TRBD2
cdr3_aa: SVRTSESSYEQY

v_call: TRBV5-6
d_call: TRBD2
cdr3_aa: ASSFRGGNIQY

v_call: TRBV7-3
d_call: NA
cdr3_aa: ASSLFGGETQY

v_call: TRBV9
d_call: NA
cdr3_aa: ASSAQAPNYGYT

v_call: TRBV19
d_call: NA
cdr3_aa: ASSIGRSNYGYT

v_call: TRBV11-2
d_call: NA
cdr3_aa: ASSPAVYEQY

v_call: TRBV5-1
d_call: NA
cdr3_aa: ASSSSGEWTQY

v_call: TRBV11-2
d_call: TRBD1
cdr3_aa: ASSLGLRGRIREAF

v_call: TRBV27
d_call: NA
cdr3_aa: ASSRKLSGNTIY

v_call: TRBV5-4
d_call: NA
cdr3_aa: ASSLDRVQPQH

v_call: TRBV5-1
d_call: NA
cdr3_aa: ASSLAWLSEAF

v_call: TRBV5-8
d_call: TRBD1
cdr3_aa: ASSLVVAGGSNQPQH

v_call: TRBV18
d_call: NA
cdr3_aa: ASSPWGGGNPSYEQY

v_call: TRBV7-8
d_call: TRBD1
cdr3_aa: ASSLADREHEQY

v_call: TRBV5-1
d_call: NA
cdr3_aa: ASSLAGEQF

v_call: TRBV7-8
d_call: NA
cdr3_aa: ASSLGGRLQETQY

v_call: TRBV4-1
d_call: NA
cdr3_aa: ASSQGGLVHTSTDTQY

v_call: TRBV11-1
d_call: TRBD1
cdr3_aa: ASSPQGDSYEQY

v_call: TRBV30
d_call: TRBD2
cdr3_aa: ALGPGLAGGRVYNEQF

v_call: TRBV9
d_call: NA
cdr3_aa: ASSVVYTGELF

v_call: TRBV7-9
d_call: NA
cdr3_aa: ASSLDSGAADLPYEQY

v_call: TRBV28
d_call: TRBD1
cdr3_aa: ASSQETGYNTEAF

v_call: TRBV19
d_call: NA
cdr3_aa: ASSVDSEGSSYEQY

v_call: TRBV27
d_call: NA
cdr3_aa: ASSFRRVDKNIQY

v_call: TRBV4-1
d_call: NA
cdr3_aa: ASSQVGDRSSYNEQF

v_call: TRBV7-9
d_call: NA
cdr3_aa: ASSLAVADTSSYNEQF

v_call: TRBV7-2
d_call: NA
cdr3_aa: ASSRAGGGRHYGYT

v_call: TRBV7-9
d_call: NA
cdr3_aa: ASSIRGSSYNEQF

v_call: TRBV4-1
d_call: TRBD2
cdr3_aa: ASSPGGAEETQY

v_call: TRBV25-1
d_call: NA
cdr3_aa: ASSEFGGGPNNEQF

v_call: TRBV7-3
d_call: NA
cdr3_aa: ASSPRGGVIDYGYT

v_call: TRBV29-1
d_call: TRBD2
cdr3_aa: SARTSGTETQY

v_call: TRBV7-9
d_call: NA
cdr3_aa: ASSSQGLTEQF

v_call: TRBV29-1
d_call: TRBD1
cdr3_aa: SVTMRVTGSEDGYT

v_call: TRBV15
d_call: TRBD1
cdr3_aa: ATSRGTEDGYT

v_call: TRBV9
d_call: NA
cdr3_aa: ASSVGGTTHTQY

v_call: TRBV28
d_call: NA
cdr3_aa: ASGRSYEQY

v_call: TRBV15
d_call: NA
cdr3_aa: ATSREAQYSNQPQH

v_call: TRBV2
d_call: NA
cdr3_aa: ASPWTEPYNEQF

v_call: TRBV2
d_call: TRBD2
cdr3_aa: ASSDERRGGLDTQY

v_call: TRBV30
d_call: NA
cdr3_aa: AWSRQGGQPQH

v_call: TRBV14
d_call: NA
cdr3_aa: ASSQSQGWGRFYNEQF

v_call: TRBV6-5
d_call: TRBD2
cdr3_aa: ASSYSGGGLYEQY

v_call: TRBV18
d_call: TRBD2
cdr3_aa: ASSPGELAAGSEQY

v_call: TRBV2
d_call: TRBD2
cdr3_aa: ASSELGGGTPTEQY

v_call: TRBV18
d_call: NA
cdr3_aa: ASSPPNKGVNEQY

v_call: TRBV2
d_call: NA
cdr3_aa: ASSGRWEQY

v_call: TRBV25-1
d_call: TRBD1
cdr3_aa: ASSDVSGGNEKLF

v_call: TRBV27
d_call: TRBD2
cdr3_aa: ASSAGLAGGTDTQY